This TCR beta chain was obtained from a study of blood T cell repertoires in COVID-19. This CDR3 spans 15 amino acids. Looked up from germline, CDR1 is ENHRY and CDR2 is SYGVKD. J was trimmed by 4 bases and V by 3 bases; bases with no gene match: 6. Sequenced by immunoSEQ multiplex PCR; TCRdb stores in-frame clones only, minus some. The sample consists of approximately 200,000 clones, approximately 87% of them appearing once. This chain uses TRBV10-3 with TRBJ1-2; TRBD1 matches 9 bases. This receptor was taken from a man aged 55 to 70 who had recovered from COVID-19. Sequencing input: peripheral blood. CDR3 amino acids: CAISETGGVTYGYTF. CDR3 coding DNA: TGTGCCATCAGTGAAACAGGGGGCGTAACCTATGGCTACACCTTC.